A selection of T cell receptor beta chains follows, all from one sample in a study of CD8 T cells in Susac syndrome. Via MiXCR, TCRdb re-called the immunoSEQ multiplex PCR reads, giving one row per CDR3 protein. There are about 130,000 distinct CDR3 sequences in the sample; about 90% occur only once, and under 0.25% lies in the top ten. Input material: CD8+ T cells from PBMCs. The receptors derive from a human donor with multiple sclerosis. Each CDR3 is given with its conserved first and last residue. The D gene is left open where the match is weak. Only some rows state a clone size, as once, few, many or a class for expanded clones.

>NA|TRBV13|NA|TRBJ2-1
TGTGCCAGCAGCTTAGCGGGAGAACTCTACAATGAGCAGTTCTTC
CASSLAGELYNEQFF
>TRBD1|TRBV29-1|NA|TRBJ2-7
TGCAGCGTCACTGGGACAGGGCAGTACGAGCAGTACTTC
CSVTGTGQYEQYF
>NA|TRBV2|NA|TRBJ2-1
TGTGCCAGCGGGGTCTCCTACAATGAGCAGTTCTTC
CASGVSYNEQFF
>NA|TRBV15|NA|TRBJ2-5
TGTGCCGCCGGGGAGTTTCAAGAGACCCAGTACTTC
CAAGEFQETQYF
>TRBD2|TRBV29-1|once|TRBJ2-1
TGCAGCGTTGAGGGGACTAGCGGTTACAATGAGCAGTTCTTC
CSVEGTSGYNEQFF
>TRBD2|TRBV4-1|once|TRBJ2-1
TGCGCCAGCAGCCAGGTCCAGGCGGGAGGGCCCCACAATGAGCAGTTCTTC
CASSQVQAGGPHNEQFF
>NA|TRBV3-1|NA|TRBJ2-7
TGTGCCAGCAGCCCCTCACCCGACTCTGCCTACGAGCAGTACTTC
CASSPSPDSAYEQYF
>NA|TRBV2|NA|TRBJ2-2
TGTGCCAGCTGTTGGCTCAGGACCGGGGAGCTGTTTTTT
CASCWLRTGELFF
>NA|TRBV12-3/TRBV12-4|NA|TRBJ2-7
TGTGCCAGCAGTTCTGTTGGTGTGACGGCCTACGAGCAGTACTTC
CASSSVGVTAYEQYF
>TRBD2|TRBV10-3|NA|TRBJ2-3
TGTGCCATCAGGGTGACTAGCGGAGCCCGACGGGATACGCAGTATTTT
CAIRVTSGARRDTQYF